This TCR beta chain is drawn from a study of radiotherapy plus CTLA-4 blockade in lung cancer. In its sample, this clone was seen a few times. The assay was immunoSEQ multiplex PCR, and TCRdb's table has in-frame clones only and misses some. The data contain about 62,000 clones, 60% to 80% of them singletons. CDR1 is MNHEY and CDR2 is SMNVEV in the germline V gene (reference sequence). After removal of 5 bases from V and 8 bases from J, the junction contained 5 bases not matched to a gene. This CDR3 region has 13 residues. This TCR was sampled from a human donor with non-small cell lung cancer who had a complete response to radiotherapy plus ipilimumab. The rearrangement links TRBV27 to TRBJ2-1; 8 bases agree with TRBD2. The sequencing here drew on peripheral blood, taken from a patient treated with radiotherapy plus ipilimumab. In DNA form, the CDR3 reads TGTGCCAGCAGTGTACCGGGGGGGCATGAGCAGTTCTTC. Residues: CASSVPGGHEQFF.